Listed here are 15 T cell receptor beta chains from one sample, sequenced in a study of blood T cells in healthy people across ages. A second PCR of 7 to 11 cycles used a sample-barcoded 5' primer and a J-beta primer mix. TCRdb independently ran MiXCR on the 5' RACE reads; one entry per CDR3 protein. The sample lists about 650,000 distinct CDR3 sequences, about 30% occurring once. Sequencing used blood. The receptors derive from a woman older than 75 in good health.

The sample holds many counts of this clonotype. J is TRBJ2-7 and V is TRBV4-2, with TRBD1 matching 9 bases. The CDR3 sequence is 16 residues long. V lost 4 bases, J lost 7 bases, and 14 bases stayed unmatched. CDR1 and CDR2 (germline): LGHNA, YNFKEQ. The CDR3 reads CASSPGQGRVLREQYF. CDR3 coding DNA: TGTGCCAGCAGCCCGGGACAGGGAAGGGTCCTAAGGGAGCAGTACTTC.

The sample holds many counts of this clonotype. The gene calls are TRBV29-1 and TRBJ2-5; 7 bases match TRBD2. CDR1 is SQVTM, CDR2 ANQGSEA, per germline. CDR3 size: 12 residues. V trimming: 4 bases; J trimming: 3 bases; junction bases outside the gene matches: 2. The CDR3 coding sequence is TGCAGCGTTGCCCTAGCGGAAGAGACCCAGTACTTC. Protein sequence: CSVALAEETQYF.

There are many counts of this clonotype. As DNA, the CDR3 is TGTGCCAGCAGCTTACTAGGGACAAAGCAGTTCTTC. It specifies CASSLLGTKQFF. This chain links TRBV7-9 with TRBJ2-1, with TRBD1 as a possible D gene (6 bases). Germline V gene sequence: CDR1 SEHNR, CDR2 FQNEAQ (reference sequence). V gave up 2 bases and J gave up 11 bases, with 10 bases separating them. The CDR3 is made up of 12 amino acids.

This clonotype has at least ten counts. The chain joins TRBV6-1 to TRBJ2-5; 11 nucleotides align to TRBD1. CDR3 length: 16 amino acids. After removal of 4 bases from V and 5 bases from J, the junction contained 9 bases not matched to a gene. CDR1 MNHNS and CDR2 SASEGT come from the germline V gene. The CDR3 reads CASSGRTGGGSETQYF. The CDR3 bases are TGTGCCAGCAGTGGGCGGACAGGGGGCGGATCTGAGACCCAGTACTTC.

V is TRBV29-1 and J is TRBJ2-3; TRBD1 matches 7 bases. Trimming took 6 bases from V and 4 from J; bases not matched to a gene: 10. From germline, CDR1 is SQVTM and CDR2 ANQGSEA. This CDR3 comprises 14 residues. CDR3 region: CSVTGSESADTQYF. The CDR3 nucleotides are TGCAGCGTGACAGGGTCCGAGTCCGCAGATACGCAGTATTTT.

This sequence joins TRBV7-2 and TRBJ2-1; 8 positions agree with TRBD1. CDR1 and CDR2 (germline): SGHTA, FQGNSA. The CDR3 length is 16 residues. Unmatched junction bases numbered 15, after V lost 5 bases and J lost 9 bases. CDR3 residues: CASSRTGQGAGSEQFF. The DNA of the CDR3 is TGTGCCAGCAGCCGTACTGGACAGGGCGCCGGCAGTGAGCAGTTCTTC.

The chain joins TRBV3-1 to TRBJ2-1; unclear D gene. The germline gives CDR1 LGHDT, CDR2 YNNKEL (reference sequence). V lost 4 bases, J lost 0 bases, and 13 bases lay in between. The CDR3 length is 16 residues. The CDR3 protein is CASSPIAPSSYNEQFF. In nucleotides, the CDR3 is TGTGCCAGCAGCCCGATCGCTCCCAGCTCCTACAATGAGCAGTTCTTC.

This chain uses TRBV5-5 with TRBJ1-2; unclear D gene. Trimming stripped 0 bases from V and 2 bases from J, with 8 bases between. The CDR3 is 14 residues long. Per germline, CDR1 SGHKS and CDR2 YYEKEE (reference sequence). This CDR3 is CASSLAARNYGYTF. CDR3 nucleotide sequence: TGTGCCAGCAGCTTGGCTGCCAGGAACTATGGCTACACCTTC.

This clonotype was detected a few times. Given a much more abundant clone one base away, this may be a read error. J is TRBJ2-4 and V is TRBV7-2; 7 bases agree with TRBD2. This CDR3 spans 16 amino acids. V gave up 8 bases and J gave up 0 bases; unmatched junction bases: 10. Germline CDR1 is SGHTA and CDR2 is FQGNSA. The CDR3 bases are TGTGCCAGCGGCTCTCCGGGGGGATTAGCCAAAAACATTCAGTACTTC. Amino acid sequence: CASGSPGGLAKNIQYF.

This clonotype was counted between two and nine times. The genes are TRBV5-5 and TRBJ1-1; D may be TRBD1 (5 bases). This CDR3 has 13 residues. Germline V gene sequence: CDR1 SGHKS, CDR2 YYEKEE (reference sequence). V was clipped by 1 base and J by 4 bases, with 8 bases between them. DNA for the CDR3: TGTGCCAGCAGCTTGCCGAGGGGCACTGAAGCTTTCTTT. Its protein product is CASSLPRGTEAFF.

The genes are TRBV11-1 and TRBJ1-1, with 8 bases fitting TRBD1. The germline gives CDR1 SGHAT, CDR2 FQDESV (reference sequence). Trimming took 6 bases from V and 0 from J; bases not matched to a gene: 3. The CDR3 sequence is 14 residues long. CDR3 coding DNA: TGTGCCAGCAGGGCGGACAGGGTGAACACTGAAGCTTTCTTT. Translated: CASRADRVNTEAFF.

CDR3 in DNA: TGTGCCAGCAGTTATACGCCCAGGCGAGGGGCCAACGTCCTGACTTTC. Translating it yields CASSYTPRRGANVLTF. V and J are TRBV3-1 and TRBJ2-6, with unresolved D. Trimming shortened V by 6 bases and J by 4 bases, and 16 bases separated the two germline ends. The CDR3 spans 16 residues. Germline V gene data show CDR1 as LGHDT and CDR2 as YNNKEL (reference sequence).

This clonotype was counted many times. This rearrangement joins TRBV28 to TRBJ2-7, with D maybe TRBD2 (5 bases). Germline V gives CDR1 MDHEN, CDR2 SYDVKM. The CDR3 is made up of 14 amino acids. The V and J ends lost 7 bases and 4 bases respectively, with 17 bases between them. CDR3: CASTSGGRVYEQYF. The CDR3 DNA is TGTGCCAGCACCTCTGGAGGCCGGGTTTACGAGCAGTACTTC.

This clonotype was counted between two and nine times. The V call is TRBV6-5, the J call TRBJ2-1; D perhaps matches TRBD2 (5 bases). The CDR3 spans 14 residues. Germline V gene lookup returns CDR1 MNHEY and CDR2 SVGAGI. The V and J ends lost 0 bases and 6 bases respectively, with 9 bases between them. In nucleotides, the CDR3 is TGTGCCAGCAGTTACTCGAATAGCGCCAATGAGCAGTTCTTC. Its protein product is CASSYSNSANEQFF.

In its sample, this clonotype was seen many times. The chain links TRBV7-2 to TRBJ2-7, with TRBD1 identical over 8 bases. CDR3 length equals 15 residues. Germline-derived CDR1 and CDR2 are SGHTA and FQGNSA. The V segment lost 5 bases and the J segment 3 bases; nucleotides outside the gene matches: 9. The CDR3 spells CASSPRTGSFYEQYF. The CDR3 DNA reads as TGTGCCAGCAGCCCAAGGACAGGGAGTTTCTACGAGCAGTACTTC.